These 14 T cell receptor beta chains were sequenced from one sample in a study of low-dose radiotherapy and immunotherapy resistance in tumors. TRAV and TRBV primers primed cDNA for both TCRalpha and TCRbeta. The authors amplified TCRs for about 20 PCR cycles with a constant-region primer and a V-primer adapter. TCRdb re-called the reads with MiXCR, one entry per CDR3 protein. The profile shows 60,000 to 90,000 distinct CDR3 sequences, around 32% of them singletons. Stated time point: before trial treatment. Sequencing was performed on PBMCs, taken before treatment. The receptors stem from a female donor with ovarian cancer.

This chain uses TRBV9 with TRBJ2-7; 8 bases are a match to TRBD1. Germline loops: CDR1 SGDLS, CDR2 YYNGEE. The J segment lost 4 bases and the V segment lost 0 bases, leaving 3 bases of the junction unmatched. The CDR3 runs to 14 residues. The DNA of the CDR3 is TGTGCCAGCAGCGTAGCTACAGGGGGGTACGAGCAGTACTTC. Protein product: CASSVATGGYEQYF.

Comments on this clonotype: A single base is all that separates this from a far larger clone, so a read error is likely. The gene calls are TRBV6-6 and TRBJ2-2, with no clear D. Trimming stripped 5 bases from V and 3 bases from J, with 10 bases between. The length of the CDR3 is 14 residues. Germline V gives CDR1 MNHNY, CDR2 SVGAGI (reference sequence). DNA of the CDR3: TGTGCCAGCAGTCCGAGGACGGACACCGGGGAGCTGTTTTTT. This sequence encodes CASSPRTDTGELFF.

This chain connects TRBV11-2 to TRBJ1-3; 7 bases agree with TRBD1. CDR1 SGHAT and CDR2 FQNNGV come from the germline V gene. The V segment lost 4 bases and the J segment 0 bases; nucleotides outside the gene matches: 6. CDR3 size: 16 residues. CDR3 in amino acids: CASSSGQVISGNTIYF. CDR3 sequence (DNA): TGTGCCAGCAGCTCCGGACAGGTTATCTCTGGAAACACCATATATTTT. Filled out from reference TRBV11-2 and TRBJ1-3, the complete variable domain reads EAGVAQSPRYKIIEKRQSVAFWCNPISGHATLYWYQQILGQGPKLLIQFQNNGVVDDSQLPKDRFSAERLKGVDSTLKIQPAKLEDSAVYLCASSSGQVISGNTIYFGEGSWLTVV.

This clonotype came up many times. The V gene is TRBV11-3, the J gene TRBJ2-3, with 8 bases that match TRBD1. Losses at the gene ends were 10 bases for V and 6 bases for J; bases not matched to a gene: 9. The CDR3 runs to 13 residues. Per the germline V gene, CDR1 is SGHNT and CDR2 is YENEEA. The CDR3 here is CAIRDRTSDTQYF. CDR3 nucleotide sequence: TGTGCCATACGGGACAGGACGAGCGATACGCAGTATTTT.

This clonotype was counted ten times or more. The rearrangement links TRBV18 to TRBJ1-5; D remains ambiguous. This CDR3 is built from 14 residues. The ends were cut back, 6 bases at V and 3 bases at J, with 12 bases in the middle. Germline V gene sequence: CDR1 KGHSH, CDR2 LQKENI. CDR3 sequence reads: CASSQADINQPQHF. CDR3 nucleotide sequence: TGTGCCAGCTCTCAAGCCGATATCAATCAGCCCCAGCATTTT.

This clonotype was counted ten times or more. The chain uses TRBV12-3 or TRBV12-4 and TRBJ1-5, with D uncertain. CDR3 length: 14 amino acids. V lost 5 bases, J lost 2 bases, and 10 bases lay in between. CDR3 sequence (DNA): TGTGCCAGCAGTGATCCCGGGGGCAATCAGCCCCAGCATTTT. It is translated as CASSDPGGNQPQHF.

Points on this clonotype: This likely reflects a read error, since a far larger clone is one base away. The chain links TRBV7-9 to TRBJ1-2; D call uncertain. Trimming took 1 base from V and 8 from J, leaving 11 bases between them. This CDR3 comprises 13 residues. Germline loops: CDR1 SEHNR, CDR2 FQNEAQ (reference sequence). CDR3 sequence: CASSLGGLRGYTF. The CDR3 DNA follows: TGTGCCAGCAGCTTAGGGGGATTACGAGGCTACACCTTC.

This clonotype was counted at least ten times. The CDR3 spells CASSIARGGVRYNTEAFF. The DNA of the CDR3 is TGTGCCAGTAGTATAGCACGGGGCGGCGTACGTTATAACACTGAAGCTTTCTTT. This chain connects TRBV19 to TRBJ1-1, with D perhaps matching TRBD1 (5 bases). This CDR3 is 18 amino acids long. Per the germline V gene, CDR1 is LNHDA and CDR2 is SQIVND (reference sequence). Trimming took off 1 base at V and 2 bases at J, with 20 bases between the two ends.

This clonotype came up a few times. The gene calls are TRBV19 and TRBJ1-2; D perhaps matches TRBD1 (5 bases). In germline, CDR1 is LNHDA, CDR2 SQIVND (reference sequence). The CDR3 has 17 residues. V was cut by 10 bases and J by 0 bases, with 24 bases left in between. The CDR3 reads CATTSRTGTGANYGYTF. CDR3 coding DNA: TGTGCCACAACTTCCCGTACAGGCACAGGAGCTAACTATGGCTACACCTTC.

In the case of this clonotype: A far larger clone is just one base off, so this is likely a read error. The CDR3 DNA sequence: TGTGCCAGCAGCCGGGGGGACTACTACGAGCAGTTCTTC. This codes for CASSRGDYYEQFF. This chain uses TRBV11-2 with TRBJ2-1; 7 nucleotides agree with TRBD2. Germline V CDR1 and CDR2: SGHAT, FQNNGV. With 5 bases clipped from V and 10 bases from J, the junction kept 8 bases outside the gene matches. The CDR3 runs to 13 residues.

This clonotype occurred many times. This sequence joins TRBV15 and TRBJ2-3, with D hard to call. CDR3 length equals 12 residues. V was shortened by 5 bases and J by 0 bases, with 3 bases between the two germline ends. Germline V CDR1 and CDR2: LNHNV, YYDKDF (reference sequence). In nucleotides, the CDR3 is TGTGCCACCAGCGAAAGCACAGATACGCAGTATTTT. Its translation: CATSESTDTQYF.

J is TRBJ2-7 and V is TRBV4-2; no definite D call. The V and J ends lost 1 base and 0 bases respectively, with 7 bases between them. This CDR3 spans 14 amino acids. Per the germline V gene, CDR1 is LGHNA and CDR2 is YNFKEQ. Here the CDR3 DNA reads TGTGCCAGCAGCCAAGGCCCTAGCTCCTACGAGCAGTACTTC. It translates to CASSQGPSSYEQYF.

This clonotype was recorded at least ten times. The gene calls are TRBV24-1 and TRBJ2-3, with a weak D call TRBD1 (6 bases). Trimming shortened V by 0 bases and J by 2 bases, and 8 bases separated the two germline ends. The germline V gene has CDR1 KGHDR and CDR2 SFDVKD. CDR3 length: 15 amino acids. The CDR3 loop reads CATSDLTGITDTQYF. CDR3 sequence (DNA): TGTGCCACCAGTGATTTGACAGGGATCACAGATACGCAGTATTTT.

This clonotype has at least ten counts. The chain employs TRBV28 and TRBJ1-5, with a weak D call TRBD1 (5 bases). The CDR3 contains 20 residues. The germline V and J ends were trimmed by 6 bases and 0 bases, with 27 bases remaining between them. From germline, CDR1 is MDHEN and CDR2 SYDVKM. This chain's CDR3 is CASSGTIRVGSLYSNQPQHF. The CDR3 region has the DNA TGTGCCAGCAGCGGAACGATCAGGGTCGGATCTCTATATAGCAATCAGCCCCAGCATTTT.